This entry is about one T cell receptor beta chain. What it binds is not known. TCRdb re-called the reads with MiXCR, one entry per CDR3 protein. The table has about 5,100 distinct CDR3 sequences, around 17% seen once. The data are from a study of liver allograft versus peripheral blood T cells. Study-level information: Repertoires from peripheral blood of liver transplant recipients were compared with those inside their transplanted livers. Findings of the study overall: As reported, T cell receptor repertoires inside liver allografts differed from those present in peripheral blood.

The germline V gene encodes CDR1 KGHDR and CDR2 SFDVKD. V lost 3 bases, J lost 5 bases, and 5 bases stayed unmatched. The CDR3 extends over 15 amino acids. The gene calls are TRBV24-1 and TRBJ1-4; 7 positions agree with TRBD1. The clonotype was recovered from a human patient who had a liver transplant. Some T cells may trace back to the graft donor. CDR3 in amino acids: CATSDLDRSNEKLFF. The CDR3 nucleotides read TGTGCCACCAGTGATCTGGACAGGTCAAATGAAAAACTGTTTTTT.